A single sample gave rise to the 26 T cell receptor beta chains below, sequenced in a study of blood T cells in healthy people across ages. It was with a sample-barcoded 5' primer and a J-beta primer mix that a second PCR of roughly 6 to 12 cycles was run. TCRdb processed the 5' RACE reads anew with MiXCR; each CDR3 protein has one entry. The sample includes roughly 1,300,000 distinct CDR3 sequences, approximately 63% of them seen just once. Sequencing was done on a sample of blood. Receptors originate from a man younger than 35 in good health.

This clonotype was counted between two and nine times. The CDR3 DNA sequence: TGTGCCAGCAGACCCCCGGGACAGAGCTCCTACGAGCAGTACTTC. Residues: CASRPPGQSSYEQYF. The chain carries TRBV6-2 or TRBV6-3 and TRBJ2-7; 7 nucleotides agree with TRBD1. CDR3 length: 15 residues. After removal of 6 bases from V and 0 bases from J, the junction contained 8 bases not matched to a gene. Germline loops: CDR1 MNHEY, CDR2 SVGEGT.

This chain connects TRBV6-2 or TRBV6-3 to TRBJ1-5; tentatively, D is TRBD1 (6 bases). CDR3 length: 14 amino acids. V shed 6 bases and J shed 2 bases, with 11 bases lying between them. Germline assignment: CDR1 MNHEY and CDR2 SVGEGT. CDR3 coding DNA: TGTGCCAGCAGAGAGGGGGGGGGCAATCAGCCCCAGCATTTT. It is translated as CASREGGGNQPQHF.

This clonotype was counted between two and nine times. The chain carries TRBV19 and TRBJ2-7; D remains ambiguous. The ends were cut back, 3 bases at V and 4 bases at J, with 13 bases in the middle. The CDR3 is made up of 14 amino acids. The V gene's germline CDR1 is LNHDA and CDR2 SQIVND (reference sequence). CDR3 amino acids: CASSMGSPVYEQYF. The CDR3 DNA reads as TGTGCCAGTAGTATGGGGTCCCCCGTTTACGAGCAGTACTTC.

The chain joins TRBV6-6 to TRBJ2-1; the match to TRBD2 covers 8 bases. Germline loops: CDR1 MNHNY, CDR2 SVGAGI (reference sequence). The CDR3 totals 17 residues. With V trimmed by 0 bases and J by 5 bases, 9 bases remained unmatched. CDR3 sequence reads: CASSYSSWTSSDNEQFF. In nucleotides, the CDR3 is TGTGCCAGCAGTTACTCCTCCTGGACTAGCAGCGACAATGAGCAGTTCTTC.

The chain couples TRBV5-4 to TRBJ2-6; D is undetermined. V was trimmed by 1 base and J by 2 bases, leaving 10 bases between them. The V gene's germline CDR1 is SGHNT and CDR2 YYREEE (reference sequence). This CDR3 contains 16 residues. The chain's CDR3 is CASSLKQPPGANVLTF. The CDR3 region has the DNA TGTGCCAGCAGCTTGAAACAGCCCCCTGGGGCCAACGTCCTGACTTTC.

The chain links TRBV20-1 to TRBJ2-5; a possible D gene is TRBD2 (6 bases). V was shortened by 0 bases and J by 11 bases, with 22 bases between the two germline ends. Germline V CDR1 and CDR2: DFQATT, SNEGSKA (reference sequence). The CDR3 has 15 amino acids. This CDR3 is CSARDRQTWGSGQYF. The CDR3 DNA follows: TGCAGTGCTAGAGATCGCCAAACGTGGGGAAGCGGGCAGTACTTC.

This clonotype was observed a few times. The chain is built from TRBV3-1 and TRBJ2-4; 7 nucleotides line up with TRBD2. Near its end, the DNA agrees better with TRBJ2-5, so the J call may be wrong. CDR3 length: 14 residues. The germline V gene encodes CDR1 LGHDT and CDR2 YNNKEL (reference sequence). The CDR3 loop is CASSPLAVKETQYF. DNA of the CDR3: TGTGCCAGCAGCCCGCTAGCGGTGAAAGAGACCCAGTACTTC.

J is TRBJ1-1 and V is TRBV20-1; D is ambiguous. CDR1 and CDR2 from the germline V gene are DFQATT and SNEGSKA (reference sequence). The CDR3 runs to 10 residues. Trimming took off 0 bases at V and 6 bases at J, with 2 bases between the two ends. In DNA, the CDR3 is TGCAGTGCTAGAGACGCTGAAGCTTTCTTT. Translating it yields CSARDAEAFF.

The chain links TRBV20-1 to TRBJ2-7; D is perhaps TRBD1 (6 bases). V was cut by 3 bases and J by 2 bases, with 11 bases left in between. Germline V gene data show CDR1 as DFQATT and CDR2 as SNEGSKA (reference sequence). The CDR3 runs 13 residues. CDR3 coding DNA: TGCAGTGCTAGTTCTGGGACAACCTACGAGCAGTACTTC. Protein sequence: CSASSGTTYEQYF.

This chain joins TRBV11-2 and TRBJ2-5; 9 bases line up with TRBD2. Per germline, CDR1 SGHAT and CDR2 FQNNGV. The CDR3 runs 22 residues. After removal of 1 base from V and 5 bases from J, the junction contained 26 bases not matched to a gene. The CDR3 nucleotides are TGTGCCAGCAGCTTAGTTGGTTTTGGTCCCGGGACTAGCCTTATTTTCCGTGAGACCCAGTACTTC. Its protein is CASSLVGFGPGTSLIFRETQYF.

The table lists this clonotype with a few counts. The chain links TRBV4-1 to TRBJ1-6; unclear D gene. Trimming took 0 bases from V and 7 from J, leaving 10 bases between them. This CDR3 has 15 residues. The germline V gene encodes CDR1 MGHRA and CDR2 YSYEKL. The DNA of the CDR3 is TGCGCCAGCAGCCAAGATCGGTCCGGGAATTCACCCCTCCACTTT. Translating it yields CASSQDRSGNSPLHF.

This clonotype was picked up a small number of times. This chain joins TRBV20-1 and TRBJ2-5; the D is unclear. The tail of the sequence fits TRBJ2-7 better, so the J call may be wrong. Germline values: CDR1 DFQATT, CDR2 SNEGSKA (reference sequence). This CDR3 spans 12 amino acids. The CDR3 sequence: CSASRNPYEQYF. The CDR3 DNA reads TGCAGTGCTAGCCGTAATCCCTACGAGCAGTACTTC.

V usage is TRBV25-1 and J usage is TRBJ1-1; D uncertain. Trimming removed 5 bases from V and 2 bases from J, with 12 bases in between. Germline loops: CDR1 MGHDK, CDR2 SYGVNS. This CDR3 contains 14 residues. The CDR3 DNA sequence: TGTGCCAGCAGTACCGGGCCGATAAACACTGAAGCTTTCTTT. This encodes CASSTGPINTEAFF.

V usage is TRBV5-1 and J usage is TRBJ2-3; D tentatively fits TRBD1 or TRBD2 (5 bases each). The V gene's germline CDR1 is SGHRS and CDR2 YFSETQ. This CDR3 spans 16 amino acids. V was shortened by 2 bases and J by 2 bases, with 15 bases between the two germline ends. The CDR3 DNA reads TGCGCCAGCAGCTTTGGGACGACAGTTCTCACAGATACGCAGTATTTT. The encoded protein is CASSFGTTVLTDTQYF.

The chain employs TRBV6-2 or TRBV6-3 and TRBJ1-1; perhaps TRBD1 as D (5 bases). The germline CDR1 and CDR2 sequences are MNHEY and SVGEGT. Trimming took off 5 bases at V and 1 base at J, with 11 bases between the two ends. This CDR3 contains 14 residues. The CDR3 loop reads CASSLPTENTEAFF. Here the CDR3 DNA reads TGTGCCAGCAGTCTCCCGACAGAGAACACTGAAGCTTTCTTT.

V and J are TRBV5-1 and TRBJ2-7; D is possibly TRBD2 (5 bases). The CDR3 is 11 amino acids. Trimming took off 5 bases at V and 10 bases at J, with 13 bases between the two ends. Germline CDR1 is SGHRS and CDR2 is YFSETQ. DNA of the CDR3: TGCGCCAGCAGTGTCAACGGGGATCAGTACTTC. The encoded protein is CASSVNGDQYF.

This clonotype appeared once. The V and J genes are TRBV6-5 and TRBJ2-4; D is perhaps TRBD1 (6 bases). The DNA end is a closer match to TRBJ2-7, so the J assignment may be wrong. CDR1 is MNHEY and CDR2 is SVGAGI in the germline V gene. The CDR3 runs 15 residues. The CDR3 DNA reads TGTGCCAGCAGACCTCCGGGACACCGGATGGACGAGCAGTACTTC. Its translation is CASRPPGHRMDEQYF.

CDR3: CASSVGQGVRGEKLFF. The CDR3 DNA sequence: TGTGCCAGCAGCGTAGGACAGGGGGTGAGAGGTGAAAAACTGTTTTTT. This chain joins TRBV9 and TRBJ1-4; TRBD1 agrees at 9 bases. The V segment lost 0 bases and the J segment 7 bases; nucleotides outside the gene matches: 7. Germline V gene data show CDR1 as SGDLS and CDR2 as YYNGEE. This CDR3 spans 16 amino acids.

The gene calls are TRBV20-1 and TRBJ2-1; TRBD2 matches at 9 bases. This CDR3 has 13 residues. Germline CDR1 DFQATT, CDR2 SNEGSKA (reference sequence). Trimming removed 5 bases from V and 7 bases from J; junction bases left unmatched: 6. CDR3 sequence (DNA): TGCAGTGCTCACGGGACTAGCCTTAATGAGCAGTTCTTC. It is translated as CSAHGTSLNEQFF.

The rearrangement links TRBV4-1 to TRBJ2-1, with TRBD2 matching 13 bases. The CDR3 length is 19 residues. The germline V gene has CDR1 MGHRA and CDR2 YSYEKL. The trim removed 0 bases at V and 3 bases at J, leaving 8 bases unmatched. The CDR3 DNA is TGCGCCAGCAGCCAAGAGGGGTCTGGACTAGCGGGGGTCTACAATGAGCAGTTCTTC. It codes for CASSQEGSGLAGVYNEQFF.

This chain connects TRBV20-1 to TRBJ2-3, with D possibly matching TRBD1 (6 bases). Germline loops: CDR1 DFQATT, CDR2 SNEGSKA (reference sequence). Trimming took off 3 bases at V and 2 bases at J, with 12 bases between the two ends. The CDR3 consists of 14 residues. The CDR3 bases are TGCAGTGCTAGGCGTCAGGGGTACACAGATACGCAGTATTTT. Protein product: CSARRQGYTDTQYF.

In its sample, this clonotype was seen a few times. The V call is TRBV10-3, the J call TRBJ2-3, with 10 bases lining up with TRBD2. V shed 11 bases and J 4 bases; nucleotides not matched to a gene: 6. CDR1 and CDR2 (germline): ENHRY, SYGVKD. This CDR3 is built from 13 residues. The CDR3: CAVSAGGPDTQYF. CDR3 DNA: TGTGCCGTATCAGCGGGAGGGCCAGATACGCAGTATTTT.

The chain links TRBV24-1 to TRBJ2-7; 7 bases are shared with TRBD1. The germline CDR1 and CDR2 sequences are KGHDR and SFDVKD. This CDR3 is 14 amino acids long. J gave up 0 bases and V 3 bases, and 1 base lay outside the gene matches. Here the CDR3 reads CATSDGTVSYEQYF. CDR3 DNA sequence: TGTGCCACCAGTGATGGGACAGTCTCCTACGAGCAGTACTTC.

The chain employs TRBV6-5 and TRBJ2-5; TRBD1 matches at 8 bases. The CDR3 totals 16 residues. With 0 bases clipped from V and 4 bases from J, the junction kept 7 bases outside the gene matches. Germline values: CDR1 MNHEY, CDR2 SVGAGI. CDR3 sequence (DNA): TGTGCCAGCAGTTACTCGACGTGGCAGGGGGCAGAGACCCAGTACTTC. It translates to CASSYSTWQGAETQYF.

This clonotype has more than one count but fewer than ten. The J gene is TRBJ2-1, the V gene TRBV7-9; a possible D gene is TRBD2 (6 bases). The CDR3 length is 15 residues. The germline V and J ends were trimmed by 5 bases and 0 bases, with 11 bases remaining between them. Germline V gives CDR1 SEHNR, CDR2 FQNEAQ (reference sequence). CDR3 coding DNA: TGTGCCAGCAGCGCAATGGGGGGCTCCTACAATGAGCAGTTCTTC. Protein sequence: CASSAMGGSYNEQFF.

The chain uses TRBV28 and TRBJ2-7, with D unresolved. The CDR3 runs 13 residues. Germline V gene sequence: CDR1 MDHEN, CDR2 SYDVKM. Trimming removed 6 bases from V and 5 bases from J, with 14 bases in between. In DNA, the CDR3 is TGTGCCAGCAGCCCGCGGAGCACCGACGAGCAGTACTTC. It translates to CASSPRSTDEQYF.